The 30 T cell receptor beta chains below all came from one sample that was sequenced in a study of CD8+ T cells in alopecia areata. Treatment in this sample: oral pan-JAK inhibitor, 5-10 mg twice daily. It was cDNA, reverse transcribed from extracted RNA, that served as the sequencing template. The protocol was immunoSEQ multiplex PCR, while the TCRdb copy is restricted to in-frame clones and leaves out a portion. The sample has 110,000 to 150,000 clones, 45% to 60% seen once. The specimen was CD8+ T cells sorted from blood, collected at week 4, from a patient treated with tofacitinib. These receptors were collected from a human donor with alopecia areata.

This rearrangement joins TRBV11-2 to TRBJ1-1; D is uncertain. The V and J ends lost 1 base and 3 bases respectively, with 9 bases between them. CDR3 length equals 14 residues. Germline loops: CDR1 SGHAT, CDR2 FQNNGV. DNA for the CDR3: TGTGCCAGCAGCTTAGTACCCTGGGACACTGAAGCTTTCTTT. Protein: CASSLVPWDTEAFF.

The chain is built from TRBV6-1 and TRBJ2-5; 12 bases are a match to TRBD1. Germline V lookup: CDR1 MNHNS, CDR2 SASEGT. Trimming removed 2 bases from V and 5 bases from J; junction bases left unmatched: 6. This CDR3 is built from 16 residues. The CDR3 nucleotides read TGTGCCAGCAGTGAATATCCGGGACAGGGGGCCGAGACCCAGTACTTC. Its translation: CASSEYPGQGAETQYF.

The chain carries TRBV30 and TRBJ1-4; D might be TRBD1 (5 bases). V lost 3 bases, J lost 5 bases, and 19 bases lay in between. Germline V gene data show CDR1 as GTSNPN and CDR2 as SVGIG (reference sequence). This CDR3 has 16 residues. The CDR3 DNA sequence: TGTGCCTGGAGAGCCAGGGTAACGCATCGGAATGAAAAACTGTTTTTT. Translation: CAWRARVTHRNEKLFF.

In regard to this clone: A read error is likely, as this CDR3 ends without the conserved phenylalanine or tryptophan. The CDR3 is CASSRTGDTGELFS. The CDR3 DNA sequence: TGTGCCAGCAGCCGGACAGGGGACACCGGGGAGCTGTTTTCT. The chain carries TRBV13 and TRBJ2-2; 9 bases align to TRBD1. The ends lost 5 bases at V and 3 bases at J; junction bases unmatched: 1. Germline V CDR1 and CDR2: PRHDT, FYEKMQ (reference sequence). The CDR3 contains 14 residues.

This clone was seen only a few times. This sequence joins TRBV2 and TRBJ2-6; TRBD2 matches 7 bases. V trimming: 8 bases; J trimming: 8 bases; junction bases outside the gene matches: 9. Per the germline V gene, CDR1 is SNHLY and CDR2 is FYNNEI. This CDR3 has 14 amino acids. CDR3 residues: CASLGGYGPNVLTF. CDR3 in DNA: TGTGCCAGCCTCGGGGGGTATGGCCCCAACGTCCTGACTTTC.

This chain connects TRBV5-6 to TRBJ2-7, with D uncertain. This CDR3 region has 12 residues. V lost 3 bases, J lost 2 bases, and 6 bases lay in between. Germline-derived CDR1 and CDR2 are SGHDT and YYEEEE. In DNA form, the CDR3 reads TGTGCCAGCAGCTCACAGACCTACGAGCAGTACTTC. It specifies CASSSQTYEQYF.

The rearrangement joins TRBV27 to TRBJ2-1, with 7 bases lining up with TRBD2. Germline-derived CDR1 and CDR2 are MNHEY and SMNVEV (reference sequence). CDR3 length: 15 residues. V was clipped by 3 bases and J by 8 bases; unmatched bases: 10. The CDR3 DNA follows: TGTGCCAGCAGTTTGGGGGTAGCGGGTACGGATGAGCAGTTCTTC. It yields the protein CASSLGVAGTDEQFF.

The V gene is TRBV14, the J gene TRBJ2-7, with unresolved D. The V end was cut by 1 base, the J end by 1 base, with 5 bases between. Looked up from germline, CDR1 is SGHDN and CDR2 is FVKESK. The CDR3 is 13 residues long. This CDR3 reads CASSQGMSYEQYF. The CDR3 bases are TGTGCCAGCAGCCAAGGGATGTCCTACGAGCAGTACTTC. The entire variable domain, with the rest obtained from reference TRBV14 and TRBJ2-7, is as follows: EAGVTQFPSHSVIEKGQTVTLRCDPISGHDNLYWYRRVMGKEIKFLLHFVKESKQDESGMPNNRFLAERTGGTYSTLKVQPAELEDSGVYFCASSQGMSYEQYFGPGTRLTVT.

This chain links TRBV7-9 with TRBJ2-1; D is undetermined. There are 15 residues in the CDR3. Per the germline V gene, CDR1 is SEHNR and CDR2 is FQNEAQ (reference sequence). Trimming removed 1 base at V and 1 base at J, with 8 bases between. The chain's CDR3 is CASSLVVGSYNEQFF. The CDR3 DNA follows: TGTGCCAGCAGCTTAGTGGTGGGGTCCTACAATGAGCAGTTCTTC.

The chain is built from TRBV11-2 and TRBJ2-3; 7 bases fit TRBD2. With V trimmed by 1 base and J by 3 bases, 7 bases remained unmatched. Germline CDR1 SGHAT, CDR2 FQNNGV. CDR3 length: 16 amino acids. The CDR3: CASSLGPAGWTDTQYF. The CDR3 region has the DNA TGTGCCAGCAGCTTAGGGCCAGCGGGGTGGACAGATACGCAGTATTTT.

This clone was observed a handful of times. The chain employs TRBV6-5 and TRBJ1-6; D remains ambiguous. The CDR3 totals 13 residues. The V end lost 7 bases, the J end lost 5 bases, and 9 bases lay between the germline ends. Germline loops: CDR1 MNHEY, CDR2 SVGAGI. CDR3 DNA: TGTGCCAGCACTCGGGCAGATAATTCACCCCTCCACTTT. This translates into CASTRADNSPLHF.

V gene TRBV5-6 combines with J gene TRBJ2-4; 9 bases align to TRBD2. Unmatched junction bases numbered 7, after V lost 0 bases and J lost 0 bases. This CDR3 is built from 18 residues. Germline values: CDR1 SGHDT, CDR2 YYEEEE. The CDR3 nucleotides read TGTGCCAGCAGCTTGGTGGGTAGCGGGGGCCTAGCCAAAAACATTCAGTACTTC. Its protein is CASSLVGSGGLAKNIQYF.

The chain employs TRBV13 and TRBJ2-7; D is unresolved. CDR3 length: 13 residues. Trimming took off 0 bases at V and 4 bases at J, with 7 bases between the two ends. Germline CDR1 is PRHDT and CDR2 is FYEKMQ (reference sequence). The CDR3 region is CASSLGMGYEQYF. The CDR3 bases are TGTGCCAGCAGCTTAGGTATGGGATACGAGCAGTACTTC. Drawing the rest from reference TRBV13 and TRBJ2-7, the complete variable domain is AAGVIQSPRHLIKEKRETATLKCYPIPRHDTVYWYQQGPGQDPQFLISFYEKMQSDKGSIPDRFSAQQFSDYHSELNMSSLELGDSALYFCASSLGMGYEQYFGPGTRLTVT.

The genes are TRBV5-6 and TRBJ2-7, with a tentative D call TRBD1 (6 bases). V lost 0 bases and J 7 bases, leaving 11 bases between the germline ends. CDR3 length: 13 residues. CDR1 SGHDT and CDR2 YYEEEE come from the germline V gene. DNA of the CDR3: TGTGCCAGCAGCTTGGGGCCTACAGGGGAGCAGTACTTC. Its translation: CASSLGPTGEQYF.

This chain uses TRBV19 with TRBJ1-1; D not certain. Germline assignment: CDR1 LNHDA and CDR2 SQIVND (reference sequence). Between the trimmed V and J ends, which lost 3 bases and 4 bases, there was a span of 15 bases. The CDR3 extends over 15 amino acids. DNA for the CDR3: TGTGCCAGTAGTATTCGTCTGGGTTACCGCACTGAAGCTTTCTTT. Amino acids: CASSIRLGYRTEAFF.

The chain carries TRBV5-4 and TRBJ1-1, with D perhaps TRBD1 (6 bases). The V end was cut by 5 bases, the J end by 1 base, with 12 bases between. CDR3 size: 14 residues. Germline CDR1 is SGHNT and CDR2 is YYREEE (reference sequence). CDR3 sequence (DNA): TGTGCCAGCAGTTTCGAGGGGGGGAACACTGAAGCTTTCTTT. Protein product: CASSFEGGNTEAFF.

This chain links TRBV18 with TRBJ1-1, with TRBD1 matching 8 bases. This CDR3 spans 13 amino acids. Germline V gene sequence: CDR1 KGHSH, CDR2 LQKENI. The V segment lost 2 bases and the J segment 4 bases; nucleotides outside the gene matches: 0. Here the CDR3 reads CASSPDRGTEAFF. Here the CDR3 DNA reads TGTGCCAGCTCACCAGACAGGGGCACTGAAGCTTTCTTT.

The gene calls are TRBV4-3 and TRBJ2-1; TRBD2 agrees at 11 bases. Germline V gene data show CDR1 as LGHNA and CDR2 as YSLEER. The CDR3 is 17 residues long. Trimming took 0 bases from V and 4 from J; bases not matched to a gene: 5. CDR3 in amino acids: CASSQDWGLAEYNEQFF. CDR3 in DNA: TGCGCCAGCAGCCAAGATTGGGGACTAGCGGAATACAATGAGCAGTTCTTC.

The chain is built from TRBV4-1 and TRBJ2-7, with TRBD1 matching 10 bases. Trimming removed 4 bases from V and 5 bases from J; junction bases left unmatched: 11. The CDR3 consists of 16 residues. Germline values: CDR1 MGHRA, CDR2 YSYEKL. CDR3 in amino acids: CASSLRDRGNVHEQYF. CDR3 DNA sequence: TGCGCCAGCAGCCTCCGGGACAGGGGTAATGTCCACGAGCAGTACTTC.

Only one count was recorded for this clone. The chain has TRBV2 and TRBJ2-1; TRBD2 matches 10 bases. V lost 1 base and J lost 4; bases outside the gene matches: 7. This CDR3 spans 17 amino acids. Germline CDR1 is SNHLY and CDR2 is FYNNEI. This CDR3 is CASSEVASGGRYNEQFF. The CDR3 DNA follows: TGTGCCAGCAGTGAAGTGGCTAGCGGGGGCCGTTACAATGAGCAGTTCTTC.

V gene TRBV11-1 combines with J gene TRBJ2-5; D is uncertain. CDR1 SGHAT and CDR2 FQDESV come from the germline V gene (reference sequence). Trimming stripped 6 bases from V and 4 bases from J, with 9 bases between. This CDR3 comprises 12 residues. The CDR3 is CASRTARETQYF. The CDR3 DNA reads as TGTGCCAGCAGGACCGCTCGAGAGACCCAGTACTTC.

This sequence joins TRBV29-1 and TRBJ2-7; TRBD1 is a possible D gene (6 bases). The V end was cut by 6 bases, the J end by 2 bases, with 11 bases between. Germline loops: CDR1 SQVTM, CDR2 ANQGSEA. The CDR3 sequence is 12 residues long. The CDR3 is CSVIEGAYEQYF. In nucleotides, the CDR3 is TGCAGCGTAATCGAGGGGGCCTACGAGCAGTACTTC.

This clone came up many times. Within the sample, other DNA sequences also encode this same CDR3. This sequence joins TRBV4-3 and TRBJ2-7, with D perhaps TRBD1 (6 bases). The CDR3 has 14 amino acids. The germline V and J ends were trimmed by 0 bases and 4 bases, with 10 bases remaining between them. CDR1 LGHNA and CDR2 YSLEER come from the germline V gene. CDR3 loop: CASSQDSQGYEQYF. For the CDR3, the DNA is TGCGCCAGCAGCCAAGACTCACAGGGATACGAGCAGTACTTC.

The chain employs TRBV5-1 and TRBJ2-7; D call uncertain. The ends were cut back, 4 bases at V and 7 bases at J, with 12 bases in the middle. Germline V gene sequence: CDR1 SGHRS, CDR2 YFSETQ. This CDR3 region has 12 residues. The CDR3 loop is CASSRIGPEQYF. CDR3 in DNA: TGCGCCAGCAGCCGCATCGGACCGGAGCAGTACTTC.

This chain links TRBV4-1 with TRBJ2-3, with D unresolved. V was trimmed by 4 bases and J by 0 bases, leaving 5 bases between them. CDR1 is MGHRA, CDR2 YSYEKL, per germline. The CDR3 contains 13 residues. In DNA form, the CDR3 reads TGCGCCAGCAGCCCTCTAAGCACAGATACGCAGTATTTT. It translates to CASSPLSTDTQYF.

This clone has only a few counts. The chain links TRBV30 to TRBJ1-1, with a possible D match to TRBD1 (6 bases). The CDR3 totals 13 residues. The V gene's germline CDR1 is GTSNPN and CDR2 SVGIG (reference sequence). The V end was cut by 0 bases, the J end by 5 bases, with 10 bases between. The CDR3 reads CAWSVTTGTEAFF. The CDR3 coding sequence is TGTGCCTGGAGTGTAACCACAGGGACTGAAGCTTTCTTT.

The J gene is TRBJ1-1, the V gene TRBV6-5; D is undetermined. Germline V gene data show CDR1 as MNHEY and CDR2 as SVGAGI. Trimming left V 2 bases short and J 8 bases short, with 6 bases between. The CDR3 loop spans 11 amino acids. CDR3 protein: CASSYGEEAFF. In DNA, the CDR3 is TGTGCCAGCAGTTACGGGGAAGAAGCTTTCTTT.

This sequence joins TRBV11-2 and TRBJ2-5, with a possible D match to TRBD2 (6 bases). V lost 7 bases, J lost 4 bases, and 19 bases lay in between. The CDR3 runs 15 residues. Looked up from germline, CDR1 is SGHAT and CDR2 is FQNNGV. The CDR3 spells CASTFRTGGSETQYF. The CDR3 DNA reads as TGTGCCAGCACCTTTAGAACCGGGGGTTCAGAGACCCAGTACTTC.

The chain employs TRBV11-2 and TRBJ2-1; no reliable D call. Trimming removed 2 bases from V and 8 bases from J, with 10 bases in between. In germline, CDR1 is SGHAT, CDR2 FQNNGV. CDR3 length: 13 amino acids. CDR3 DNA: TGTGCCAGCAGCTTAAAACTTTGGGATGAGCAGTTCTTC. Translation gives CASSLKLWDEQFF.

This sequence joins TRBV25-1 and TRBJ1-1; D not resolved. V was shortened by 5 bases and J by 1 base, with 5 bases between the two germline ends. The CDR3 is 12 residues long. Looked up from germline, CDR1 is MGHDK and CDR2 is SYGVNS. CDR3: CASSFGNTEAFF. As DNA, the CDR3 is TGTGCCAGCAGTTTCGGGAACACTGAAGCTTTCTTT.